This TCR beta chain was recovered during a study of cytomegalovirus exposure and HLA in healthy donors. Study-level points and caveats: A later analysis reportedly found fewer N-insertions in an Asian-associated ancestry cluster than the roughly 670-donor mean. Cytomegalovirus status, reportedly, was diagnosed with high specificity and sensitivity by the classifier. In a later analysis, CMV-associated beta chains were mostly HLA-associated, it appeared.

V lost 0 bases and J lost 2; bases outside the gene matches: 13. Germline lookup yields CDR1 ENHRY and CDR2 SYGVKD. This CDR3 spans 19 amino acids. For this clone: The target antigen is unknown.

PCR employed 60 Vbeta and 13 Jbeta primers. Data came from immunoSEQ multiplex PCR; TCRdb stores just in-frame clones and leaves some out. The sample yields over 95,000 clones, 76% seen once. This sequence joins TRBV10-3 and TRBJ2-7, with 10 bases lining up with TRBD1. Sequencing input: PBMCs. The origin of this receptor is a woman between 35 and 50 years old in good health and CMV-seropositive. The CDR3 DNA reads as TGTGCCATCAGTGAGTCGGGCCCAAAGGGACAGGGGACCCCCTACGAGCAGTACTTC. Translated, it gives CAISESGPKGQGTPYEQYF.